This TCR beta chain was captured by sequencing in a study of shared clonotypes between healthy human individuals. Whole-study context: Researchers drew samples from two women and three men aged 18 to 49.

Broader study findings: All-four-donor shared clonotypes had higher generation probabilities than non-shared clonotypes did.

This clone was detected a few times. Its antigen is unknown. Sequencing used immunoSEQ multiplex PCR; TCRdb keeps in-frame clones, though not all of them. Among roughly 2.5 million clones listed, roughly nine tenths were seen once. V was pared by 2 bases and J by 9 bases, with 13 bases between. The CDR3 extends over 13 amino acids. CDR1 and CDR2 from the germline V gene are MNHEY and SMNVEV (reference sequence). The chain couples TRBV27 to TRBJ1-1; no definite D call. The sequenced material came from naive CD4+ T cells sorted from blood. Subset defined: CD45RA+ positively selected. The receptor was derived from a man between 18 and 29 years old in good health. The CDR3: CASSLSSGAQAFF. CDR3 sequence (DNA): TGTGCCAGCAGTTTAAGTTCCGGAGCCCAAGCTTTCTTT.